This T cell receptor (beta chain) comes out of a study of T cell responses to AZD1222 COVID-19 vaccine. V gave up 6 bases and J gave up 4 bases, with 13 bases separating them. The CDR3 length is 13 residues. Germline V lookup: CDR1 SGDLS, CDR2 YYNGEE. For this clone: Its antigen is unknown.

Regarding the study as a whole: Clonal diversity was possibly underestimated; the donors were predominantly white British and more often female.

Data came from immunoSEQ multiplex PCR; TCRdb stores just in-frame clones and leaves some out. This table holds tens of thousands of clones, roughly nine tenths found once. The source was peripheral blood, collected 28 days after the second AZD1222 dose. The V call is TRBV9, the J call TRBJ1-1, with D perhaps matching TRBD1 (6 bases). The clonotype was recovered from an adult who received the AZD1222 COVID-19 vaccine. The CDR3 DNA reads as TGTGCCAGCACCCAGGGGTTGGGCACTGAAGCTTTCTTT. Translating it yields CASTQGLGTEAFF.